These 16 T cell receptor beta chains originate from one sample sequenced in a study of T cell responses to AZD1222 COVID-19 vaccine. Measured with immunoSEQ multiplex PCR; TCRdb has only the in-frame clones, and not every one. The sample carries 25,000 to 35,000 clones, around 90% recorded once. The material was peripheral blood, obtained on day 0 of AZD1222 vaccination. All receptors come from an adult in good health.

V and J are TRBV28 and TRBJ1-1; no clear D gene. There are 12 residues in the CDR3. Germline CDR1 and CDR2: MDHEN and SYDVKM. V was clipped by 5 bases and J by 0 bases, with 4 bases between them. The CDR3 sequence is CASSLMNTEAFF. The CDR3 DNA reads as TGTGCCAGCAGTCTTATGAACACTGAAGCTTTCTTT.

This sequence joins TRBV27 and TRBJ2-7, with 11 bases fitting TRBD2. Germline V CDR1 and CDR2: MNHEY, SMNVEV (reference sequence). J was trimmed by 3 bases and V by 7 bases; bases with no gene match: 11. The CDR3 runs to 16 residues. CDR3: CASKSPSSGRNYEQYF. In nucleotides, the CDR3 is TGTGCCAGCAAGTCCCCCTCTAGCGGGAGGAACTACGAGCAGTACTTC.

V gene TRBV6-5 combines with J gene TRBJ2-7, with 9 bases that match TRBD2. The V gene's germline CDR1 is MNHEY and CDR2 SVGAGI. The J segment lost 2 bases and the V segment lost 6 bases, leaving 5 bases of the junction unmatched. The CDR3 has 14 amino acids. The CDR3 DNA is TGTGCCAGCAGGATAGCGGGAGAGACCTACGAGCAGTACTTC. It specifies CASRIAGETYEQYF.

The chain combines TRBV5-1 with TRBJ2-7; D is perhaps TRBD1 (6 bases). The CDR3 is made up of 16 amino acids. The V end was cut by 1 base, the J end by 6 bases, with 20 bases between. CDR1 SGHRS and CDR2 YFSETQ come from the germline V gene. The CDR3 sequence: CASSLIGGNVGGEQYF. The CDR3 coding sequence is TGCGCCAGCAGCTTGATAGGCGGTAACGTAGGGGGCGAGCAGTACTTC. Combining the CDR3 with reference TRBV5-1 and TRBJ2-7 gives the whole variable domain KAGVTQTPRYLIKTRGQQVTLSCSPISGHRSVSWYQQTPGQGLQFLFEYFSETQRNKGNFPGRFSGRQFSNSRSEMNVSTLELGDSALYLCASSLIGGNVGGEQYFGPGTRLTVT.

This chain links TRBV12-3 or TRBV12-4 with TRBJ1-2; D is unclear. The CDR3 is 13 amino acids. V shed 10 bases and J shed 4 bases, with 16 bases lying between them. Written as DNA, the CDR3 is TGTGCCACCTCTCCTAAGTGGGGCTATGGCTACACCTTC. It codes for CATSPKWGYGYTF.

V is TRBV5-1 and J is TRBJ1-3; weak D call: TRBD1 (5 bases). V was cut by 2 bases and J by 6 bases, with 9 bases left in between. The CDR3 consists of 13 residues. Per the germline V gene, CDR1 is SGHRS and CDR2 is YFSETQ. CDR3 in amino acids: CASSLGGENTIYF. In nucleotides, the CDR3 is TGCGCCAGCAGCTTAGGAGGGGAAAACACCATATATTTT.

J is TRBJ2-1 and V is TRBV29-1, with TRBD1 matching over 12 bases. CDR3 length: 17 residues. Germline CDR1 SQVTM, CDR2 ANQGSEA. Trimming removed 8 bases from V and 3 bases from J; junction bases left unmatched: 14. The CDR3: CSTEGDRGRGNYNEQFF. The CDR3 bases are TGCAGCACCGAAGGGGACAGGGGGCGCGGGAACTACAATGAGCAGTTCTTC.

The chain recombines TRBV30 with TRBJ2-7; possible D gene TRBD1, 6 bases. The V and J ends lost 2 bases and 9 bases respectively, with 17 bases between them. Germline values: CDR1 GTSNPN, CDR2 SVGIG (reference sequence). This CDR3 is built from 13 residues. This CDR3 is CAWSSTPGVGQYF. CDR3 sequence (DNA): TGTGCCTGGAGTTCAACTCCAGGGGTCGGGCAGTACTTC.

The chain recombines TRBV7-2 with TRBJ2-7, with 8 positions matching TRBD2. The CDR3 spans 14 residues. V shed 4 bases, J shed 3 bases, and the junction held 5 bases outside the gene matches. Germline lookup yields CDR1 SGHTA and CDR2 FQGNSA. CDR3 nucleotide sequence: TGTGCCAGCAGCTCCCTTCTAGCGGGCTACGAGCAGTACTTC. Translation: CASSSLLAGYEQYF.

The J gene is TRBJ2-1, the V gene TRBV5-4; TRBD2 matches at 9 bases. Germline CDR1 reads SGHNT; CDR2 reads YYREEE (reference sequence). There are 15 residues in the CDR3. V lost 5 bases and J lost 7; bases outside the gene matches: 10. This CDR3 is CASSPPGTSLNEQFF. In DNA, the CDR3 is TGTGCCAGCAGTCCGCCCGGGACTAGCCTAAATGAGCAGTTCTTC.

The gene calls are TRBV4-2 and TRBJ2-2, with a possible D match to TRBD1 (6 bases). The V and J ends lost 4 bases and 3 bases respectively, with 12 bases between them. This CDR3 has 15 amino acids. Germline CDR1 and CDR2: LGHNA and YNFKEQ. The CDR3 nucleotides read TGTGCCAGCAGCCCAGGGGACCGCGACACCGGGGAGCTGTTTTTT. Amino acid sequence: CASSPGDRDTGELFF.

This chain links TRBV2 with TRBJ2-2, with D possibly TRBD1 on 6 matching bases. V shed 4 bases and J shed 1 base, with 10 bases lying between them. This CDR3 spans 15 amino acids. CDR1 is SNHLY, CDR2 FYNNEI, per germline. This CDR3 is CASSVGRGNTGELFF. The DNA for the CDR3 is TGTGCCAGCAGTGTGGGCAGGGGGAACACCGGGGAGCTGTTTTTT.

V gene TRBV28 combines with J gene TRBJ2-1, with 7 bases aligning to TRBD1. Germline assignment: CDR1 MDHEN and CDR2 SYDVKM. The CDR3 covers 14 residues. V dropped 2 bases and J dropped 5; count of bases not matched to a gene: 3. In DNA form, the CDR3 reads TGTGCCAGCAGTTTAGGAGACAGGGACAATGAGCAGTTCTTC. This gives the protein CASSLGDRDNEQFF.

The rearrangement links TRBV15 to TRBJ2-3; TRBD2 is a possible D gene (7 bases). This CDR3 region has 17 residues. Germline-derived CDR1 and CDR2 are LNHNV and YYDKDF (reference sequence). Between the trimmed V and J ends, which lost 1 base and 5 bases, there was a span of 19 bases. In DNA form, the CDR3 reads TGTGCCACCAGCAGAGGTGGGGGGGGCGCTGGTCAAGATACGCAGTATTTT. Amino acids: CATSRGGGGAGQDTQYF.

In its sample, this clone was seen once. This rearrangement joins TRBV5-1 to TRBJ1-2; D perhaps matches TRBD1 (6 bases). V was clipped by 4 bases and J by 3 bases, with 13 bases between them. Germline V gene lookup returns CDR1 SGHRS and CDR2 YFSETQ. This CDR3 spans 14 amino acids. CDR3 coding DNA: TGCGCCAGCAGCCCATCACAGGGTCACTATGGCTACACCTTC. Translating it yields CASSPSQGHYGYTF. The whole variable domain, remainder taken from reference TRBV5-1 and TRBJ1-2, is KAGVTQTPRYLIKTRGQQVTLSCSPISGHRSVSWYQQTPGQGLQFLFEYFSETQRNKGNFPGRFSGRQFSNSRSEMNVSTLELGDSALYLCASSPSQGHYGYTFGSGTRLTVV.

This sequence joins TRBV7-2 and TRBJ1-3; no clear D gene. CDR1 is SGHTA, CDR2 FQGNSA, per germline. The CDR3 consists of 15 residues. Trimming took 0 bases from V and 0 from J, leaving 6 bases between them. The CDR3 nucleotides are TGTGCCAGCAGCTTAGCCAGGCTCTCTGGAAACACCATATATTTT. Translated: CASSLARLSGNTIYF.